This T cell receptor beta chain was sequenced during a study of human T cells and chemical hapten exposure. V was trimmed by 2 bases and J by 6 bases, leaving 11 bases between them. The CDR3 length is 14 residues. Germline values: CDR1 MNHEY, CDR2 SVGAGI. TCRdb called the RACE reads again in MiXCR, with one record for every CDR3 protein. This table holds around 260,000 distinct CDR3 sequences, approximately 8.6% found once. Time point of the sample: pre-sensitization, week 0. Treatment here: therapeutic diphenylcyclopropenone sensitization with weekly scalp DPC. Whole blood that had not been fractionated was the source of extracted total RNA. This clonotype was counted only a few times.

V is TRBV6-5 and J is TRBJ1-5; maybe TRBD1 (6 bases). Sequencing used whole blood, obtained in connection with sensitization to the hapten diphenylcyclopropenone (DPC). The sequence came from a woman between 40 and 50 years old with alopecia areata. Some clones in this sample may be carry-over from other donors' samples. The chain's CDR3 is CASSYVQGGQPQHF. In nucleotides, the CDR3 is TGTGCCAGCAGTTACGTACAGGGTGGTCAGCCCCAGCATTTT.